These T cell receptor beta chains were read from a single sample in a study of CD4 and CD8 cells across lung adenocarcinoma regions. One entry per CDR3 protein, called by TCRdb with MiXCR from the PCR reads. The sample has under 10,000 distinct CDR3 sequences, 40% to 50% seen once. Sequencing was carried out using CD4+ T cells from the margin of a lung tumor. Every receptor here comes from a female donor with lung adenocarcinoma. The CD4 and CD8 labels of this study may be unreliable. Each CDR3 is given with its conserved first and last residue. A D gene is named only where the DNA matches it firmly. The size of a clone is reported for some rows only, either as once, few or many, or as a class for expanded clones.

V	size	J	D	DNA	CDR3
TRBV6-1	NA	TRBJ2-5	TRBD2	TGTGCCAGCAGCTCCGGACTAGCGGGGTTCCAAGAGACCCAGTACTTC	CASSSGLAGFQETQYF
TRBV6-1	medium-sized	TRBJ2-5	TRBD2	TGTGCCAGCAGTGTTTGGACTAGCGGGGGCTCCCAAGAGACCCAGTACTTC	CASSVWTSGGSQETQYF
TRBV6-1	NA	TRBJ2-5	NA	TGTGCGGGCAGCGGGCGCGGAGACCCAGATACCCAGTACTTC	CAGSGRGDPDTQYF
TRBV6-5	medium-sized	TRBJ2-3	TRBD2	TGTGCCAGCAGTTACCGACTAGCGGGAGAGGGGACAGATACGCAGTATTTT	CASSYRLAGEGTDTQYF
TRBV6-5	few	TRBJ1-2	NA	TGTGCCAGCAGCCTCACAGGGTCTGGCTACACCTTC	CASSLTGSGYTF
TRBV6-2/TRBV6-3	medium-sized	TRBJ2-5	TRBD2	TGTGCCAGCAGTTACTTTTGGGGGGGGACCCAGTACTTC	CASSYFWGGTQYF
TRBV6-1	medium-sized	TRBJ2-3	TRBD2	TGTGCCAGCAGTGAAGGACTAGCGGCCAGGGATACGCAGTATTTT	CASSEGLAARDTQYF
TRBV6-1	NA	TRBJ2-3	NA	TGTGCCAGCAGTGAGAGGACAGGCACAGATACGCAGTATTTT	CASSERTGTDTQYF
TRBV27	NA	TRBJ2-3	NA	TGTGCCAGCAGGGGTGTGCGAGCCAAAAACATGCAGTATTTC	CASRGVRAKNMQYF
TRBV11-3	NA	TRBJ2-3	NA	TGTGCCGGCAGCGGAGACGGTGGCCAAGAGACCCAGTATTTT	CAGSGDGGQETQYF
TRBV24-1	few	TRBJ2-1	TRBD2	TGTGCCACCAGTGATTTCCAGCGGGGTTCCTACAATGAGCAGTTCTTC	CATSDFQRGSYNEQFF
TRBV6-1	NA	TRBJ2-3	NA	TGTGCCAGCGGGGGAATGGGGGGGCGGGAGAAACATACCCAGTATTTC	CASGGMGGREKHTQYF
TRBV27	many	TRBJ2-7	TRBD1	TGTGCCAGCAGGGTGACAGGGGCCCACGAGCAGTACTTC	CASRVTGAHEQYF
TRBV12-3/TRBV12-4	NA	TRBJ1-1	NA	TGTGCCAGCAGGTACCTGGGGACTGAAGCTTTCTTT	CASRYLGTEAFF
TRBV15	NA	TRBJ1-6	NA	TGTGCCACCAGCGCACGACAGGAGAATAATTCACCCCTCCACTTT	CATSARQENNSPLHF
TRBV6-1	NA	TRBJ1-2	NA	TGTGCCAGCAGTGAAGCGTTCTGGGGCCAAGGGGGCTACACCTTC	CASSEAFWGQGGYTF
TRBV6-1	NA	TRBJ2-4	TRBD1	TGTGCCAGCAGTCCGAGGGACAGGGCCAAAAACATTCAGTACTTC	CASSPRDRAKNIQYF
TRBV5-1	NA	TRBJ1-1	TRBD1	TGCGCCAGCAGCGCCGAGACAGGGATAACTGAAGCTTTCTTT	CASSAETGITEAFF
TRBV11-3	NA	TRBJ2-1	TRBD2	TGTGCCAGCAGCTTGGGACTAGCGGGAGTCAATGAGCAGTTCTTC	CASSLGLAGVNEQFF
TRBV27	NA	TRBJ2-3	NA	TGTGCCAGCAGGTTCGGGGCAGGTGGCACAGATACGCAGTATTTC	CASRFGAGGTDTQYF
TRBV27	NA	TRBJ2-7	TRBD2	TGTGCCAGCAACAAGGGACTAGCGGGAATGACCTACGAGCAGTACTTC	CASNKGLAGMTYEQYF
TRBV6-1	NA	TRBJ2-5	TRBD2	TGTGCCAGCAGTGAAGCCTGGACTAGCGGGTCCATCCAAGAGACCCAGTACTTC	CASSEAWTSGSIQETQYF
TRBV6-5	NA	TRBJ2-7	TRBD2	TGTGCCAGCAGTATCGACTACGTATCGGGAGGCCCCTACGAGCAGTACTTC	CASSIDYVSGGPYEQYF
TRBV27	NA	TRBJ2-1	TRBD2	TGTGCCAGCAGGGCGACCGGACTAGCGGGGGGGCCCGATGAGCAGTTCTTC	CASRATGLAGGPDEQFF
TRBV27	NA	TRBJ2-1	NA	TGTGCCAGCCGCAGATCAGGTTACTCCTACGAGCAGTTCTTC	CASRRSGYSYEQFF
TRBV6-1	NA	TRBJ1-1	NA	TGTGCCAGCAGCTCGGGGACTTACTCGGCTCAAGCTTTCTTT	CASSSGTYSAQAFF
TRBV6-1	few	TRBJ2-1	TRBD2	TGTGCCAGCACCGTACTAGCGGGAGGGTATTTGGATGAGCAGTTCTTC	CASTVLAGGYLDEQFF
TRBV5-1	many	TRBJ2-5	NA	TGCGCCAGCAGCTTGCCTTTCCCGGGGACGCTAAGGGGCCAAGAGACCCAGTACTTC	CASSLPFPGTLRGQETQYF
TRBV6-4	many	TRBJ2-5	TRBD1	TGTGCCAGCAGAAAGACAGGGTCAGTCCAAGAGACCCAGTACTTC	CASRKTGSVQETQYF
TRBV10-1	NA	TRBJ2-3	TRBD2	TGCGCCACGGGACTAGAAGCTAAAAACACGCAGTATTTC	CATGLEAKNTQYF
TRBV6-1	few	TRBJ2-5	NA	TGTGCCAGCAGTGAAGCCAACCTCGGCAGAGAGACCCAGTACTTC	CASSEANLGRETQYF
TRBV10-2	once	TRBJ2-3	TRBD1	TGCGCCAGCAGGGGACAGGGGATTAGCACAGATACGCAGTATTTT	CASRGQGISTDTQYF
TRBV27	once	TRBJ2-3	NA	TGTGCCAGCAGTTACCCCCGCCGGGTGGGGCGCAGATACGCAGTATTT	CASSYPRRVGRRYAVF
TRBV6-1	many	TRBJ2-3	TRBD1	TGTGCCAGCAGCCCTCTCAAGACAGGGACAGCCTTCACAGATACGCAGTATTTT	CASSPLKTGTAFTDTQYF
TRBV6-1	medium-sized	TRBJ2-3	TRBD2	TGTGCCAGCAGTGGGGTCCCGGGACTAGCGCGCCAACCGAGAGATACGCAGTATTTT	CASSGVPGLARQPRDTQYF
TRBV6-1	medium-sized	TRBJ2-1	TRBD2	TGTGCCAGCAGTCGACTAGCGGGAGGCCACAATGAGCAGTTCTTC	CASSRLAGGHNEQFF
TRBV3-1	NA	TRBJ2-7	NA	TGTGCCAGCAGCCTGGGGCGGTCCTACGAGCAGTACTTC	CASSLGRSYEQYF
TRBV11-2	NA	TRBJ2-7	NA	TGTGCCAGCAGCTTAGTTTATGGTAGGGTGTTATACGAGCAGTACTTC	CASSLVYGRVLYEQYF
TRBV10-1	NA	TRBJ2-7	NA	TGCGCCATTAGCTCATGGGGGAGGAGCTCCTACGAGCAGTACTTC	CAISSWGRSSYEQYF
TRBV27	NA	TRBJ2-2	TRBD1	TGTGCCCGGGGCCTCCAGGGGGTAGGCACAGGGGAGCTGTATTTT	CARGLQGVGTGELYF
TRBV27	medium-sized	TRBJ2-1	TRBD2	TGTGCCAGCAGTCCCTATCTAGCGGGAGCTGACAATGAGCAGTTCTTC	CASSPYLAGADNEQFF
TRBV6-1	medium-sized	TRBJ1-3	NA	TGTGCCAGCAGTCCACTCCGCCCACAGGGATATGTCGATGGAAACACCATATATTTT	CASSPLRPQGYVDGNTIYF
TRBV27	NA	TRBJ2-3	NA	TGTGCCAGCAGTTTGTCAGGGGTGGACGGCGGGAGCCGCACAGATACGCAGTATTTT	CASSLSGVDGGSRTDTQYF